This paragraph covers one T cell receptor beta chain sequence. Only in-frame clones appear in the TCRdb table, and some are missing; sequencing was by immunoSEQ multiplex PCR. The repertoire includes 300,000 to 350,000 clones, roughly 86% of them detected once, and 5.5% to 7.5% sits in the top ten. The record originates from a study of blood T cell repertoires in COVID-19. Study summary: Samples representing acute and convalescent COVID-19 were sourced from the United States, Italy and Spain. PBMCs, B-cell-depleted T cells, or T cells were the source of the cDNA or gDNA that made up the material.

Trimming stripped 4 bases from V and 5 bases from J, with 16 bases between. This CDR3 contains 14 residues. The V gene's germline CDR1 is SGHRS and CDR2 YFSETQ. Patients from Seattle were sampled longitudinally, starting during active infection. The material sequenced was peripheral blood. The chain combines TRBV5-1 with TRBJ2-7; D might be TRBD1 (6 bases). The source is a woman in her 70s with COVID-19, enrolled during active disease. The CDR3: CASSPRTALDEQYF. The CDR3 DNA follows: TGCGCCAGCAGCCCACGGACAGCACTCGACGAGCAGTACTTC.